This note documents a single T cell receptor (beta chain) sequence. CDR3 length: 17 residues. V shed 4 bases and J 5 bases; nucleotides not matched to a gene: 15. Per the germline V gene, CDR1 is SGHTA and CDR2 is FQGTGA. Some clones are missing from TCRdb's copy, which holds only in-frame ones; the method was immunoSEQ multiplex PCR. The sample yields 100,000 or so clones, approximately 91% seen once. This specimen belongs to a study of T cell changes during pregnancy in multiple sclerosis. V usage is TRBV7-3 and J usage is TRBJ1-2; 8 nucleotides agree with TRBD1. This receptor was taken from a female donor with multiple sclerosis, enrolled in a pregnancy study. This sample comprised peripheral blood, obtained in the second trimester of pregnancy. The DNA of the CDR3 is TGTGCCAGCAGCTATGGGACTACAGGGGGGGAATCTTATGGCTACACCTTC. Translating gives CASSYGTTGGESYGYTF. The full variable domain, in which reference TRBV7-3 and TRBJ1-2 provide the parts outside the CDR3, is GAGVSQTPSNKVTEKGKYVELRCDPISGHTALYWYRQSLGQGPEFLIYFQGTGAADDSGLPNDRFFAVRPEGSVSTLKIQRTERGDSAVYLCASSYGTTGGESYGYTFGSGTRLTVV.